Sequencing of this T cell receptor beta chain was carried out in a study of cytomegalovirus exposure and HLA in healthy donors. This CDR3 is built from 14 residues. Deletions cut 0 bases from V and 5 bases from J, with 10 bases between. Germline loops: CDR1 MNHNS, CDR2 SASEGT. Libraries were prepared by immunoSEQ multiplex PCR; TCRdb keeps only in-frame clonotypes and omits some of them. The table lists 150,000 to 200,000 clones, over 85% of them singletons. The sequenced sample consisted of PBMCs. The rearrangement uses TRBV6-1 and TRBJ1-1, with a possible D match to TRBD1 (5 bases). The receptor's source is a man aged 18 to 35 in good health and CMV-seropositive. CDR3 bases: TGTGCCAGCAGTGAAGCAGGGGCGTGGACTGAAGCTTTCTTT. This sequence encodes CASSEAGAWTEAFF.